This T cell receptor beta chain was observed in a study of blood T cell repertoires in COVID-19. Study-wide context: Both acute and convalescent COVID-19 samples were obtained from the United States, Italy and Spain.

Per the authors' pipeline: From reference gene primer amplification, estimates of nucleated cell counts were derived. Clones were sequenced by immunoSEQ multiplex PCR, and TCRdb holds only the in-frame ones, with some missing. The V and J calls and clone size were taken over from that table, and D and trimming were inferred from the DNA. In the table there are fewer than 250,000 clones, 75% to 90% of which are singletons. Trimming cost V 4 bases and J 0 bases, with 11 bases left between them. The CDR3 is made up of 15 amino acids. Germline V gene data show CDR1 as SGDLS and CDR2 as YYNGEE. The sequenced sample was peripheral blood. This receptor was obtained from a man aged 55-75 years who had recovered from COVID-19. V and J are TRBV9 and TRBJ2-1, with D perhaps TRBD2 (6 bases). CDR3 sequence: CASSPGTPSYNEQFF. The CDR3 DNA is TGTGCCAGCAGCCCCGGGACTCCCTCCTACAATGAGCAGTTCTTC. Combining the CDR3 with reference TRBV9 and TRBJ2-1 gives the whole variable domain DSGVTQTPKHLITATGQRVTLRCSPRSGDLSVYWYQQSLDQGLQFLIQYYNGEERAKGNILERFSAQQFPDLHSELNLSSLELGDSALYFCASSPGTPSYNEQFFGPGTRLTVL.